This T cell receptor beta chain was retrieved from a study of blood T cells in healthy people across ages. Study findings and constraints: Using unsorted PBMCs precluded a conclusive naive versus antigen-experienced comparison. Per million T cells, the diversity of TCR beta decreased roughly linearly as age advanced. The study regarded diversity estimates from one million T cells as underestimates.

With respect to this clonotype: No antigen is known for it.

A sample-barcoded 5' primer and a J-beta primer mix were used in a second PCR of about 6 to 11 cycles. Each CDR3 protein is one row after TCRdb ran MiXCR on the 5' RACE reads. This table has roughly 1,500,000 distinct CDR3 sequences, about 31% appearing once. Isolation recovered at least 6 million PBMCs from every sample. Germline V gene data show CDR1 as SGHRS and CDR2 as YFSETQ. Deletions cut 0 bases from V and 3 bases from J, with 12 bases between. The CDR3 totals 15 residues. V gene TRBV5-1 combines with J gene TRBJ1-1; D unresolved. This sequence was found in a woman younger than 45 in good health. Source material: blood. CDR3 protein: CASSLDRPGDTEAFF. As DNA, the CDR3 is TGCGCCAGCAGCTTGGACCGACCTGGGGACACTGAAGCTTTCTTT.